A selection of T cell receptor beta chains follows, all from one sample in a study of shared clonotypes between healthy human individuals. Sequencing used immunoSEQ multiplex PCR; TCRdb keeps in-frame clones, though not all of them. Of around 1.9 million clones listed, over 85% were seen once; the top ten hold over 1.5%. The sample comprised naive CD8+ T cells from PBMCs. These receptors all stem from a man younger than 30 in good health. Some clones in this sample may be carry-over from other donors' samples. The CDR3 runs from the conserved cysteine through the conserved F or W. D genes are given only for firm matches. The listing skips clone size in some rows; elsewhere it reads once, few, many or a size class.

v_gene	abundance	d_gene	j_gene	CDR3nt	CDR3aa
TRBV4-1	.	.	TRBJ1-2	TGCGCCAGCAGCCAAGGGGGGCGTGGCTACACCTTC	CASSQGGRGYTF
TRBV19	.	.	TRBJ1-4	TGTGCCAGTAGTCCCCTCCCAGGAAGGGGGGCGAATGAAAAACTGTTTTTT	CASSPLPGRGANEKLFF
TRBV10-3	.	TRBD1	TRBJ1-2	TGTGCCATCACCATGGGACAGGGATTTTGGGAATATGGCTACACCTTC	CAITMGQGFWEYGYTF
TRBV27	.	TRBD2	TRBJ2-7	TGTGCCAGCAGTCCCCACCGCCCACTAGCGGGAGGATCCCTGAGCTCCTACGAGCAGTACTTC	CASSPHRPLAGGSLSSYEQYF
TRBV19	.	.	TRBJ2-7	TGTGCCAGTAGGCCATCAGGGTTCGACGAGCAGTACTTC	CASRPSGFDEQYF
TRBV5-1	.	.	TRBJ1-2	TGCGCCACCCCAACGGCTGCAGGGCTGTCTCGAGGATTCGGCTATGGCTACACCTTC	CATPTAAGLSRGFGYGYTF
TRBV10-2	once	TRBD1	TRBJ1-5	TGCGCCAGCAGTGTTAACAGGGGAAATCAGCCCCAGCATTTT	CASSVNRGNQPQHF
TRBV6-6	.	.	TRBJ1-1	TGTGCCAGCAGCCTCGGAGGGAACACTGAAGCTTTCTTT	CASSLGGNTEAFF
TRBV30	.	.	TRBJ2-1	TGTGCCTGGAGTTCTGGGGCCATGGGGAATGAGCAGTTCTTC	CAWSSGAMGNEQFF
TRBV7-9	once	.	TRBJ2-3	TGTGCCAGCAGCTCCCGTCCTCCGGAACCAGATACGCAGTATTTT	CASSSRPPEPDTQYF
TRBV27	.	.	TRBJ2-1	TGTGCCAGCTCCTCCGGGCCGAACAATGAGCAGTTCTTC	CASSSGPNNEQFF
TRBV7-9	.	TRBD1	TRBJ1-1	TGTGCCAGCAGCGTAACCCACAGGGGAGGTAGGACTGAAGCTTTCTTT	CASSVTHRGGRTEAFF
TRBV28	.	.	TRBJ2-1	TGTGCCAGCAGTTTATTTTCGGAGCAGTTCTTC	CASSLFSEQFF
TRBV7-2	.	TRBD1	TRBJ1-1	TGTGCCAGCAGCTCACGACAGGGATGGACTGAAGCTTTCTTT	CASSSRQGWTEAFF
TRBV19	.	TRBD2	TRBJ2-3	TGTGCCACCGCCGGGACTAGCGGTGCCGTTGCGCAGTATTTT	CATAGTSGAVAQYF
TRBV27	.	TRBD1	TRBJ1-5	TGTGCCAGCAGTTTAGGGACAGGGAGGAATCAGCCCCAGCATTTT	CASSLGTGRNQPQHF
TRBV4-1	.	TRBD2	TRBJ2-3	TGCGCCAGCAGCCAAGAACGACTAGCGGAGAGCACAGATACGCAGTATTTT	CASSQERLAESTDTQYF
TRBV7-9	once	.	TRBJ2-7	TGTGCCAGCAGCTCCCCGACGGGGACTGGACCCTACGAGCAGTACTTC	CASSSPTGTGPYEQYF
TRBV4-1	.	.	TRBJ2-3	TGCGCCTCCTCCCCCGGGTCCTTCACAGATACGCAGTATTTT	CASSPGSFTDTQYF
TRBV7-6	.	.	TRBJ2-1	TGTGCCAGCAGCTCGCCCGCGGGGACCACAGGTGATGAGCAGTTCTTC	CASSSPAGTTGDEQFF
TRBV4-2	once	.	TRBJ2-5	TGTGCCAGCAGCCCCGGGGCTAGTAGGGAGACCCAGTACTTC	CASSPGASRETQYF
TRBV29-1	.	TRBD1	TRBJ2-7	TGCAGCGCCATTGGACAGGGCTACGAGCAGTACTTC	CSAIGQGYEQYF
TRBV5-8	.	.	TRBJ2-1	TGTGCCAGCAGCCCATTAGCGGAGAGGGTCTACAATGAGCAGTTCTTC	CASSPLAERVYNEQFF
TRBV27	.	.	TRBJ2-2	TGTGCCAGCAGTCCCTTAAGGTCGAACACCGGGGAGCTGTTTTTT	CASSPLRSNTGELFF
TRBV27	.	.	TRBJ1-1	TGTGCCAGCAGTGCATCGGGACTCCTGAACACTGAAGCTTTCTTT	CASSASGLLNTEAFF
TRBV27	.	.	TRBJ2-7	TGTGCCAGCAGTTTAAACGGATACGAGCAGTACTTC	CASSLNGYEQYF
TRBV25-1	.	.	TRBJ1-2	TGTGCCAGCATGGAGGGGAACTATGGCTACACCTTC	CASMEGNYGYTF
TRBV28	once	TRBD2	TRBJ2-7	TGTGCCAGCAGTTTATTATTAGCGGGGACCTACGAGCAGTACTTC	CASSLLLAGTYEQYF
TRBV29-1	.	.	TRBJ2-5	TGCAGCGTTGACGGTGGCAGGGTCGAGACCCAGTACTTC	CSVDGGRVETQYF
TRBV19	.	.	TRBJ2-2	TGTGCCAGTAGTATAGATCGGGAGAACACCGGGGAGCTGTTTTTT	CASSIDRENTGELFF
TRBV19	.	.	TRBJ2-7	TGTGCCAGTTTGGGGGCGCCAACCTACGAGCAGTACTTC	CASLGAPTYEQYF
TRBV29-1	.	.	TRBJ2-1	TGCAGCGTTGAGTTTGCGGGGCCGGCGGACAATGAGCAGTTCTTC	CSVEFAGPADNEQFF
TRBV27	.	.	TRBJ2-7	TGTGCCAGCAGTCCACGAGGAGTCCCCCTCTACGAGCAGTACTTC	CASSPRGVPLYEQYF
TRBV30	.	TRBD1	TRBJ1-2	TGTGCCTGGAACTTCGGACAGGGACTTGGCTACACCTTC	CAWNFGQGLGYTF
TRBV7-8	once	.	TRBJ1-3	TGTGCCAGCAGCTTAGATCGTTGGGGGAGAAACACCATATATTTT	CASSLDRWGRNTIYF
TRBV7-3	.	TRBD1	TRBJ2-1	TGTGCCAGCAGCTTAATGGCAGGGGGAAACAATGAGCAGTTCTTC	CASSLMAGGNNEQFF
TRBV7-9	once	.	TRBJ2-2	TGTGCCAGCAGCTTACCCCTTCTGACCGGGGAGCTGTTTTTT	CASSLPLLTGELFF
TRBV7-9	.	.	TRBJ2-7	TGTGCCAGCAGTTCTAAACTCTACGAGCAGTACTTC	CASSSKLYEQYF
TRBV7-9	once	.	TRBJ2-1	TGTGCCAGCAGCGAGGGACCGCTACTAATCAATGAGCAGTTCTTC	CASSEGPLLINEQFF
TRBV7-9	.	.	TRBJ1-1	TGTGCCAGCAGCGTCCCGACAGCTATGAACACTGAAGCTTTCTTT	CASSVPTAMNTEAFF
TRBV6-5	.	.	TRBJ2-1	TGTGCCAGCAGTCCCCTTGGAGGCTACAATGAGCAGTTCTTC	CASSPLGGYNEQFF
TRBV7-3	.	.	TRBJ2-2	TGTGCCAGCAGCCCCAGGGGGGGACACGGGGAGCTGTTTTTT	CASSPRGGHGELFF
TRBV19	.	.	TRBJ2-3	TGTGCCAGTAGTACGGGACTCGGCACAGATACGCAGTATTTT	CASSTGLGTDTQYF
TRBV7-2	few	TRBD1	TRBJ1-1	TGTGCCAGCAGCTTGGACAGGGGACATGAAGCTTTCTTT	CASSLDRGHEAFF